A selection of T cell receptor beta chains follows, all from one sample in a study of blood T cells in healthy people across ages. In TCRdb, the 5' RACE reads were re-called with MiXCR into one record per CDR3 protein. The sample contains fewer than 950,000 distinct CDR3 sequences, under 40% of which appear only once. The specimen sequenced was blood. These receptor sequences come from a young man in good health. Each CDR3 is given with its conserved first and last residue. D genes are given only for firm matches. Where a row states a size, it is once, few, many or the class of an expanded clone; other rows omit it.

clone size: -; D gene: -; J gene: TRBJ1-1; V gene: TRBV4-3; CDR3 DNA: TGCGCCAGCAGCCAAAGCGGCCTCCTGAACACTGAAGCTTTCTTT; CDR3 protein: CASSQSGLLNTEAFF
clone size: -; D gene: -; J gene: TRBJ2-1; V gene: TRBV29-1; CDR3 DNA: TGCAGCGTTGATGGTTTAAGGTTCTTC; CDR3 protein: CSVDGLRFF
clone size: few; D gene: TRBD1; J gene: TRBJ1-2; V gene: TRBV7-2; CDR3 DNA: TGTGCCAGCAGCGCAGGACAGGGAGCTATTCCTTATGGCTACACCTTC; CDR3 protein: CASSAGQGAIPYGYTF
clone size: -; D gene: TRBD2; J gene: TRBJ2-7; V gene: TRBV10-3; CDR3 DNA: TGTGCCACGACCCCGGGAGGGGGAGTGAGCTCCTACGAGCAGTACTTC; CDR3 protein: CATTPGGGVSSYEQYF
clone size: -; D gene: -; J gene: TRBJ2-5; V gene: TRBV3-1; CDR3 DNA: TGTGCCAGCAGCAATTCCGACAGGCTTGGAGAGACCCAGTACTTC; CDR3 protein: CASSNSDRLGETQYF
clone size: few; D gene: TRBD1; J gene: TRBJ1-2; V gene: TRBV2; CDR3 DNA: TGTGCCAGCAGGTCTTCAGGGGGCTGGAACTATGGCTACACCTTC; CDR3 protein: CASRSSGGWNYGYTF
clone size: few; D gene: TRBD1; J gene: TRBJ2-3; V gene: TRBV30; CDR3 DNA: TGTGCCTGGAGTGCCGGGACAGCTAGCACAGATACGCAGTATTTT; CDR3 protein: CAWSAGTASTDTQYF
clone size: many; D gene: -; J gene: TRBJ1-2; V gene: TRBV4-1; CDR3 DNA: TGCGCCAGCAGCCAAGCTTCAGGGGCCGGCTACACCTTC; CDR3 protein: CASSQASGAGYTF
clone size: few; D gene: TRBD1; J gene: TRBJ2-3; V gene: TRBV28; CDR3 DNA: TGTGCCAGCAGGGAATGGGGACAGGGTGGGACAGATACGCAGTATTTT; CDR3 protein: CASREWGQGGTDTQYF
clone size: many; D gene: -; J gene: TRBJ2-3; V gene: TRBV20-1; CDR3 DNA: TGCAGTGCTGGGCCATCTTTGAGCACAGATACGCAGTATTTT; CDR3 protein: CSAGPSLSTDTQYF
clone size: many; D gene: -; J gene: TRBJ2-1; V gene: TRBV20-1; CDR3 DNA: TGCAGTGCTAGAGATTCGGGGGCCTACAATGAGCAGTTCTTC; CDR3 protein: CSARDSGAYNEQFF
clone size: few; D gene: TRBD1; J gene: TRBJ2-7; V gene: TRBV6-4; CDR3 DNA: TGTGCCAGCAGACCCAGGACAGGGGAAAGGGCCACTCGGAACTACGAGCAGTACTTC; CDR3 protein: CASRPRTGERATRNYEQYF
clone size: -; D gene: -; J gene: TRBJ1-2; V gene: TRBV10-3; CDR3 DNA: TGTGCCATCAGTGAGTCGAATCGGGGCGCGAGGCTAACGAACTATGGCTACACCTTC; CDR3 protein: CAISESNRGARLTNYGYTF
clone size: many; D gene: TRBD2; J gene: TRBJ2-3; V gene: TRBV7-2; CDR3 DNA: TGTGCCAGCGCCCGACTAGCGGAACACACAGATACGCAGTATTTT; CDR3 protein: CASARLAEHTDTQYF
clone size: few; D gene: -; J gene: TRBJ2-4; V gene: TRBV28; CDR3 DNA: TGTGCCAGCAGTCTCCCCTACAGGGCATACGGGCAGTACTTC; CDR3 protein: CASSLPYRAYGQYF
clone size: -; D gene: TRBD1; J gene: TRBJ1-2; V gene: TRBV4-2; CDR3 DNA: TGTGCCAGCAGCCATGCAGACAGGGACGGCGACGGCTACACCTTC; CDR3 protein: CASSHADRDGDGYTF
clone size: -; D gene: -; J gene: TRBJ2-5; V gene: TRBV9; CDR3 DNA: TGTGCCAGCAGCGTAGATTTCGTAATGGAGACCCAGTACTTC; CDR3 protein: CASSVDFVMETQYF
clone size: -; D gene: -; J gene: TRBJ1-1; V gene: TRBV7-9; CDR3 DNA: TGTGCCAGCAGCTCTGCGGACAGCCCTAGTAACACTGAAGCTTTCTTT; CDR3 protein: CASSSADSPSNTEAFF
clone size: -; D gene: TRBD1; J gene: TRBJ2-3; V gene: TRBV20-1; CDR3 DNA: TGCAGTGCTAGATCGGGACAGGGGGCCTCAGATACGCAGTATTTT; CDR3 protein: CSARSGQGASDTQYF
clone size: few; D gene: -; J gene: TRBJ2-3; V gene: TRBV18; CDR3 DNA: TGTGCCAGCTCACCCGACGGGGGGCGCACAGATACGCAGTATTTT; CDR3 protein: CASSPDGGRTDTQYF
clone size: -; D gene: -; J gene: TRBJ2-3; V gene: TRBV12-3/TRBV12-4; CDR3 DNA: TGTGCCAGCAGCCCCCAACCCGGAAATACGCAGTATTTT; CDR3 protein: CASSPQPGNTQYF
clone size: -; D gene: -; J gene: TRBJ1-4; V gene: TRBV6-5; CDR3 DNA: TGTGCCAGCAGTCGTACAGGTTGGGCTAATGAAAAACTGTTTTTT; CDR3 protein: CASSRTGWANEKLFF
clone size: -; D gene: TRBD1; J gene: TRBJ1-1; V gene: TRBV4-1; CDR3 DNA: TGCGCCAGCACCTTGGGACAGGGGAACACTGAAGCTTTCTTT; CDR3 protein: CASTLGQGNTEAFF
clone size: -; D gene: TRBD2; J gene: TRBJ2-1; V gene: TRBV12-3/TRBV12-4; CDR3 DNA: TGTGCCAGCAGTGGGGGGTCTAGCGGGGGACTCAATGAGCAGTTCTTC; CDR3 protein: CASSGGSSGGLNEQFF
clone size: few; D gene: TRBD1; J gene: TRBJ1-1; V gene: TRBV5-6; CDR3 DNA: TGTGCCAGCAGGCCTTCAGGGGGCGAAGGAAAAGCTTTCTTT; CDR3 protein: CASRPSGGEGKAFF
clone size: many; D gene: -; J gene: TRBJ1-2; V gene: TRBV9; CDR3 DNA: TGTGCCAGCAGCGTAGCTACTGGGCACCCCTACTATGGCTACACCTTC; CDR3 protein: CASSVATGHPYYGYTF
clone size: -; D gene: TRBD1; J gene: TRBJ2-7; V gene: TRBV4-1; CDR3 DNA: TGCGCCAGCAGCCAAGATAAAGGGGGCTCCTACAATGAGCAGTACTTC; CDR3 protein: CASSQDKGGSYNEQYF
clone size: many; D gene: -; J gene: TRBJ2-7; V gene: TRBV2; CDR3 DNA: TGTGCCAGCGTAACACGGTACGAGCAGTACTTC; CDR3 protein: CASVTRYEQYF
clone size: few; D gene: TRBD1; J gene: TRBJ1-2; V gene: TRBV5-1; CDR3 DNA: TGCGCCAGCAGCTTATTGGTGGGGACAGGGAGTTCGAGTGGCTACACCTTC; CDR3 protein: CASSLLVGTGSSSGYTF
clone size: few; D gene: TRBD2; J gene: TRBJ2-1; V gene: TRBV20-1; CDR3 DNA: TGCAGTGCTAGAGATACGGGACTAGCGGGAGGTCCCAATGAGCAGTTCTTC; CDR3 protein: CSARDTGLAGGPNEQFF
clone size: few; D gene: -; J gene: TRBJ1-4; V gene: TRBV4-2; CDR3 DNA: TGTGCCAGCAGCCAAGGGCGAACAGGAGCAACTAATGAAAAACTGTTTTTT; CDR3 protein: CASSQGRTGATNEKLFF
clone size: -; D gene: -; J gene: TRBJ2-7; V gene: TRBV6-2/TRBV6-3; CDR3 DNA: TGTGCCAGCAGGCACAACAGGGCTACGAATGAGCAGTACTTC; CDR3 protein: CASRHNRATNEQYF
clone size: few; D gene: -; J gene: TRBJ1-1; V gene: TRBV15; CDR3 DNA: TGTGCCACCAGCAGTACAGTCGGCACTGAAGCTTTCTTT; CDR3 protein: CATSSTVGTEAFF
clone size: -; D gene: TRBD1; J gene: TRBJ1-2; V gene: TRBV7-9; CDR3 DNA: TGTGCCAGCAGCTCAGACAGGGGCTTGAATGGCTACACCTTC; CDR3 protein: CASSSDRGLNGYTF
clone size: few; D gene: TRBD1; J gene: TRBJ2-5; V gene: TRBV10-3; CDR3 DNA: TGTGCCATCAGTGAGGGGACAGGGGCTACGGAGACCCAGTACTTC; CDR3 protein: CAISEGTGATETQYF
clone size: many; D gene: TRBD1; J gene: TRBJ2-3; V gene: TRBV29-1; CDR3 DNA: TGCAGCGTGTCCCCAGGGGGTCAGGGCACAGATACGCAGTATTTT; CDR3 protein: CSVSPGGQGTDTQYF
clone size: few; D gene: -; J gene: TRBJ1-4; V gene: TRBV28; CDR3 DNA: TGTGCCAGCAGTTTCGGTACAGAAGAAAAACTGTTTTTT; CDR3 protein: CASSFGTEEKLFF
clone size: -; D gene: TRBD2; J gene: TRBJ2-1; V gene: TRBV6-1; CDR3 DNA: TGTGCCAGCAACTTACTAGCGGGGGGGATAAATGAGCAGTTCTTC; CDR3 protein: CASNLLAGGINEQFF
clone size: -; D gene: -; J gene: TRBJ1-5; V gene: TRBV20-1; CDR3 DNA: TGCAGTGCTAGGGTGGACTACAATCAGCCCCAGCATTTT; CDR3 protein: CSARVDYNQPQHF
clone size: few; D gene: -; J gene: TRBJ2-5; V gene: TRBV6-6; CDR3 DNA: TGTGCCAGCAGCAACCCTGGGGAAATCCGGGGCCTCCAGTACTTC; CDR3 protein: CASSNPGEIRGLQYF
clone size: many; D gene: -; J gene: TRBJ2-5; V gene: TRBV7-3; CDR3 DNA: TGTGCCAGCAGCCTAACAGGGCTGGAGACCCAGTACTTC; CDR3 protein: CASSLTGLETQYF
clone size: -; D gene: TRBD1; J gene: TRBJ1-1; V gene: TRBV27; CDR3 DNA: TGTGCCAGCAGCAAGATAACAGGGGCGGATGAAGCTTTCTTT; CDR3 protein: CASSKITGADEAFF
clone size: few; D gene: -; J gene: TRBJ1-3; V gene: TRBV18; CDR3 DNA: TGTGCCAGCTCACCGTCGGTGACAGCCTCTGGAAACACCATATATTTT; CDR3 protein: CASSPSVTASGNTIYF
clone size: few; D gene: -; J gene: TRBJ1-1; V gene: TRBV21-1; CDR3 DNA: TGTGCCAGCAGCAACACGCGACAGGGCTGGGAGAACACTGAAGCTTTCTTT; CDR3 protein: CASSNTRQGWENTEAFF
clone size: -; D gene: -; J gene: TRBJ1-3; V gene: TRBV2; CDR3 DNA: TGTGCCAGCAGTGAAGGGGTAAACTCTGGAAACACCATATATTTT; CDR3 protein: CASSEGVNSGNTIYF
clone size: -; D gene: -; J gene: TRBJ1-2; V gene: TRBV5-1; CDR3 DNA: TGCGCCAGCAGCTTGGATGGAAAACCCCGGGGCTACACCTTC; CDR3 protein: CASSLDGKPRGYTF
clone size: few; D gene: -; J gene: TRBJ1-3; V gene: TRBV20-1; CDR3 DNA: TGCAGTGCTCAGACCTACTCTGGAAACACCATATATTTT; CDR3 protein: CSAQTYSGNTIYF
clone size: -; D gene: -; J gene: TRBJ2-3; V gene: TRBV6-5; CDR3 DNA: TGTGCCAGCAGGATGGGGCAGGGATTTGGTACAGATGCGCAGTATTTT; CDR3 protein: CASRMGQGFGTDAQYF
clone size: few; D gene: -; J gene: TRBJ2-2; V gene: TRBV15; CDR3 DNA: TGTGCCACCAGCAGGGACACCGGGGAGCTGTTTTTT; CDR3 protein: CATSRDTGELFF